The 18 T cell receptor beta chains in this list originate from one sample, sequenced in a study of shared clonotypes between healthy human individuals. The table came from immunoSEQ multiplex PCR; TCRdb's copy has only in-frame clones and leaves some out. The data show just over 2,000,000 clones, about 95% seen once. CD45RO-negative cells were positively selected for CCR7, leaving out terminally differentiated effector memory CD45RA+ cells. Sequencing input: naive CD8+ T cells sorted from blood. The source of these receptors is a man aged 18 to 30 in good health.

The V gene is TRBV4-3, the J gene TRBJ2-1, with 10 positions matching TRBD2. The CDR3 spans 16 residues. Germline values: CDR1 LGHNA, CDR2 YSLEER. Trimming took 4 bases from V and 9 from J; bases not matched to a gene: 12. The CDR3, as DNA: TGCGCCAGCAGCCGCCTTCTAGCGGGGGCTACCGGTGAGCAGTTCTTC. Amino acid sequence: CASSRLLAGATGEQFF.

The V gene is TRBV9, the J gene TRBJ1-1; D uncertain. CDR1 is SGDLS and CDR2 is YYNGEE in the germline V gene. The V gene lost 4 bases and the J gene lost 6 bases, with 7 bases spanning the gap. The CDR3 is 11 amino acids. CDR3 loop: CASSSGAEAFF. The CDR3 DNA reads TGTGCCAGCAGCAGCGGGGCTGAAGCTTTCTTT.

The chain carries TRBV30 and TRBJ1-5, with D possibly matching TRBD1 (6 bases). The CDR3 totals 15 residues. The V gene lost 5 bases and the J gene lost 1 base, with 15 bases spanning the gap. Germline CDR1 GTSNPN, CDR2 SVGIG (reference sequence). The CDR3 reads CAWGPGAGSNQPQHF. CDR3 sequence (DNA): TGTGCCTGGGGGCCGGGGGCAGGGAGCAATCAGCCCCAGCATTTT.

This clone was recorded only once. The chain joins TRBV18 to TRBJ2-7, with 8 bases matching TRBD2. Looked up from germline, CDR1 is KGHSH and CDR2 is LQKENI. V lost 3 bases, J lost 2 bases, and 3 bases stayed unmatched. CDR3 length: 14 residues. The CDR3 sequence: CASSPGTRPYEQYF. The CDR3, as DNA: TGTGCCAGCTCACCCGGGACTAGACCCTACGAGCAGTACTTC.

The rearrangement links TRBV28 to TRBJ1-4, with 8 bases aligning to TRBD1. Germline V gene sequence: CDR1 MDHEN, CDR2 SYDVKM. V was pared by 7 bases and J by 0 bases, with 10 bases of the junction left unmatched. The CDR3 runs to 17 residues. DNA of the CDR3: TGTGCCAGCAATTCACAGGGACAGGCTACAACTAATGAAAAACTGTTTTTT. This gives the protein CASNSQGQATTNEKLFF.

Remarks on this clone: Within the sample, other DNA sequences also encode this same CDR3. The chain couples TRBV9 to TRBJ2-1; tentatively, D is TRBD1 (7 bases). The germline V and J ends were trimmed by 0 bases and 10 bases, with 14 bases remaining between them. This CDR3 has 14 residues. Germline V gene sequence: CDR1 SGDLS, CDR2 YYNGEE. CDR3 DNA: TGTGCCAGCAGCGTAGGCGGAGGGGGCGGAGAGCAGTTCTTC. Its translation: CASSVGGGGGEQFF.

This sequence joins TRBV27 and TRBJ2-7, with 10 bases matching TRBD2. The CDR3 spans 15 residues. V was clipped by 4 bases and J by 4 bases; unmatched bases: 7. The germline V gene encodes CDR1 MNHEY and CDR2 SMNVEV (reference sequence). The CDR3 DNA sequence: TGTGCCAGCAGTTCCTGGACTAGCGGTACTTACGAGCAGTACTTC. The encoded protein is CASSSWTSGTYEQYF.

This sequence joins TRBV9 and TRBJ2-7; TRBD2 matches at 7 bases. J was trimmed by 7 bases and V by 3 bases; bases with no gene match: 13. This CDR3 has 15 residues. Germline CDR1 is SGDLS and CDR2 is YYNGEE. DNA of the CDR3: TGTGCCAGCAGCGAAGAGGTGGCGGGAGCTCCGGAGCAGTACTTC. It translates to CASSEEVAGAPEQYF.

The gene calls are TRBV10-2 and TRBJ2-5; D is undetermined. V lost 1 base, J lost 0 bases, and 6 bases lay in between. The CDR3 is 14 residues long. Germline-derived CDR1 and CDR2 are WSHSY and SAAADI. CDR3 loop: CASSEYADQETQYF. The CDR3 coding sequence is TGCGCCAGCAGTGAGTACGCGGACCAAGAGACCCAGTACTTC.

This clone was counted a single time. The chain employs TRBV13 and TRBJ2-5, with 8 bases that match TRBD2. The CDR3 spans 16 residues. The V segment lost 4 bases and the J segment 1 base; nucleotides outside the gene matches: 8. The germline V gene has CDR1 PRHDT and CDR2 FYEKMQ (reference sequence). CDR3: CASSSGERETQETQYF. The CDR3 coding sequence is TGTGCCAGCAGCTCAGGAGAGCGGGAGACCCAAGAGACCCAGTACTTC.

Here the CDR3 DNA reads TGTGCCAGCAGCTTAGGGTGGAACTATGGCTACACCTTC. Its translation is CASSLGWNYGYTF. The chain has TRBV7-2 and TRBJ1-2, with no clear D. Trimming pared 1 base from V and 2 bases from J, leaving 5 bases between. This CDR3 has 13 amino acids. CDR1 and CDR2 (germline): SGHTA, FQGNSA.

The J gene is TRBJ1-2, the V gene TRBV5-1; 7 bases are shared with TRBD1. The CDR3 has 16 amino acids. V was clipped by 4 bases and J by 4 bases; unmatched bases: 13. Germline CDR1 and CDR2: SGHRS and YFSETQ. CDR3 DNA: TGCGCCAGCAGCCCAGCCGGGACAGCAACGAGCTATGGCTACACCTTC. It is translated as CASSPAGTATSYGYTF.

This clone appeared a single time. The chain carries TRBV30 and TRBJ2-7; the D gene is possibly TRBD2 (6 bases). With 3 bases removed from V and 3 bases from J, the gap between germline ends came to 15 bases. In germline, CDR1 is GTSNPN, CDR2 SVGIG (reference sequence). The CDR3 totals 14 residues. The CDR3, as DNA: TGTGCCTGGAGCCCCCCTGGGGGGTACTACGAGCAGTACTTC. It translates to CAWSPPGGYYEQYF.

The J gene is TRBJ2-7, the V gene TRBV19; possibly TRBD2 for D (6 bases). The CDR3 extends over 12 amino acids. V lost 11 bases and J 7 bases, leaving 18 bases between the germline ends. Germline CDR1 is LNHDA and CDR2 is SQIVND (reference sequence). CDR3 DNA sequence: TGTGCCTCGGGGGACTCTCCGGGGGAGCAGTACTTC. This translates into CASGDSPGEQYF.

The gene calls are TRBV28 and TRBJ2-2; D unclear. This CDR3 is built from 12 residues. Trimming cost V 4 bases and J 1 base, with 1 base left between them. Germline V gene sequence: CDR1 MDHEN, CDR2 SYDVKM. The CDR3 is CASSWNTGELFF. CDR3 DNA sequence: TGTGCCAGCAGTTGGAACACCGGGGAGCTGTTTTTT. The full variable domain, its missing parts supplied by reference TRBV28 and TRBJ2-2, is DVKVTQSSRYLVKRTGEKVFLECVQDMDHENMFWYRQDPGLGLRLIYFSYDVKMKEKGDIPEGYSVSREKKERFSLILESASTNQTSMYLCASSWNTGELFFGEGSRLTVL.

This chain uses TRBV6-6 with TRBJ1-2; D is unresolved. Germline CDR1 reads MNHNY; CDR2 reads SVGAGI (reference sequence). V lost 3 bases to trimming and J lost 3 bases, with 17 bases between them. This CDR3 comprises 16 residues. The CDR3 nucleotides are TGTGCCAGCAGTTATACGGGAGGGAGTTTGGACTATGGCTACACCTTC. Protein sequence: CASSYTGGSLDYGYTF.

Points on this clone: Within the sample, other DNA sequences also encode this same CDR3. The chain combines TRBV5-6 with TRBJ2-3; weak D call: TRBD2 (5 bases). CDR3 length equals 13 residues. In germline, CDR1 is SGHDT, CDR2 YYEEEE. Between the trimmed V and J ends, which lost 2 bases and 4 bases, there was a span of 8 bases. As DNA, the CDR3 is TGTGCCAGCAGCTTCCGGGGTGCAGATACGCAGTATTTT. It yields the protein CASSFRGADTQYF.

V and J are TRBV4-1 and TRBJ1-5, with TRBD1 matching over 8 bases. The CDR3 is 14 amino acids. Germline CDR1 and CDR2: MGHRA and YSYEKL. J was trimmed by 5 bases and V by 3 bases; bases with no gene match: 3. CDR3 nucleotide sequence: TGCGCCAGCAGCCAGAAGGACAGGGATCAGCCCCAGCATTTT. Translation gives CASSQKDRDQPQHF.